This T cell receptor beta chain stems from a study of CD8 T cells in Susac syndrome. From germline, CDR1 is MNHEY and CDR2 SVGEGT. There are 13 residues in the CDR3. V gave up 4 bases and J gave up 2 bases, with 9 bases separating them. An input of roughly 0.5 to 1 ug of RNA was subjected to reverse transcription using random hexamers. TCRdb re-called the immunoSEQ multiplex PCR reads with MiXCR, one entry per CDR3 protein. The sample contains 150,000 to 200,000 distinct CDR3 sequences, 90% to 95% of which appear only once. The CD8+ and CD4+ T cells were isolated magnetically using a negative isolation approach, whereas the TEMRA cells were enriched by FACS.

The sequenced material came from CD4+ T cells from PBMCs. The chain links TRBV6-2 or TRBV6-3 to TRBJ2-7; D tentatively fits TRBD1 or TRBD2 (5 bases each). The sequence derives from a human donor in good health. The CDR3 loop reads CASSFGAAYEQYF. The CDR3 DNA reads TGTGCCAGCAGTTTCGGGGCAGCCTACGAGCAGTACTTC.